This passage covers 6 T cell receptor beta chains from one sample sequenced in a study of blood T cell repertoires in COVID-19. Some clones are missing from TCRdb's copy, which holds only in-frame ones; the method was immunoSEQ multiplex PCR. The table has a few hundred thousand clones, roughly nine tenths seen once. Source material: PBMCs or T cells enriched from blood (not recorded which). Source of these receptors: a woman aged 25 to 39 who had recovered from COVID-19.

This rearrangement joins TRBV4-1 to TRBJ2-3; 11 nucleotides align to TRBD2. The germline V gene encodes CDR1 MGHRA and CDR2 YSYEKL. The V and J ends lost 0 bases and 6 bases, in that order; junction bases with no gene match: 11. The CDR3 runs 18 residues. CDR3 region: CASSQDSGGALPADTQYF. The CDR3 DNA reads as TGCGCCAGCAGCCAAGATAGCGGGGGGGCTTTACCGGCCGATACGCAGTATTTT.

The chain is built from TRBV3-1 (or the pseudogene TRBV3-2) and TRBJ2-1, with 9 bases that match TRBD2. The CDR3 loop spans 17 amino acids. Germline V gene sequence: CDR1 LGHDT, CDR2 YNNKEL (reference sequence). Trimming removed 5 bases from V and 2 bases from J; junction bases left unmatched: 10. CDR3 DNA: TGTGCCAGCAGCACCCATACAGCGGGGGGCGCCTACAATGAGCAGTTCTTC. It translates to CASSTHTAGGAYNEQFF.

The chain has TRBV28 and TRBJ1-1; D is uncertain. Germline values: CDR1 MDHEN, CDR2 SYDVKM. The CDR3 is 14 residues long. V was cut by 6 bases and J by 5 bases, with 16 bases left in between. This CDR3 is CASRPVLEKTEAFF. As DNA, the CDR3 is TGTGCCAGCAGACCCGTCCTGGAGAAGACTGAAGCTTTCTTT.

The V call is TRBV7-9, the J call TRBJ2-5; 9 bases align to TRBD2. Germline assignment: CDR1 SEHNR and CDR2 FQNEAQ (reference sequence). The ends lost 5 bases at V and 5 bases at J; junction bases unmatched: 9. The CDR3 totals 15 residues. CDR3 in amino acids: CASSRAGTSPETQYF. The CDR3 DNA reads TGTGCCAGCAGCCGAGCCGGGACTAGCCCGGAGACCCAGTACTTC. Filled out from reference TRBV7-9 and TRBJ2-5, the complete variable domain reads DTGVSQNPRHKITKRGQNVTFRCDPISEHNRLYWYRQTLGQGPEFLTYFQNEAQLEKSRLLSDRFSAERPKGSFSTLEIQRTEQGDSAMYLCASSRAGTSPETQYFGPGTRLLVL.

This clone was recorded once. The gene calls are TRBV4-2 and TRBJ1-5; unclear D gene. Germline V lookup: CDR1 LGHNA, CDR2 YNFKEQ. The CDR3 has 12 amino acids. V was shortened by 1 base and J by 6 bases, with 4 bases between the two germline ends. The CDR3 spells CASSQAGQPQHF. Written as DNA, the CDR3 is TGTGCCAGCAGCCAAGCCGGTCAGCCCCAGCATTTT.

The CDR3 bases are TGTGCCAGCAGTTACCCCGGACAGGGTGAAAAACTGTTTTTT. This gives the protein CASSYPGQGEKLFF. The chain employs TRBV6-6 and TRBJ1-4, with 8 bases identical to TRBD1. Germline-derived CDR1 and CDR2 are MNHNY and SVGAGI (reference sequence). Unmatched junction bases numbered 3, after V lost 2 bases and J lost 7 bases. The CDR3 totals 14 residues.